This TCR beta chain was identified during a study of cytomegalovirus exposure and HLA in healthy donors. In the study overall: From 150 million to 200 million T cells, an earlier analysis saw approximately 110 million unique TCR beta sequences. Among the 350 to 500 donors who were genotyped, approximately 84% fell in the genetic ancestry cluster that is associated with self-reported Caucasian donors.

This clone was seen a handful of times. The antigen is unknown. The study, taken as a whole, reports: V- and J-gene trimming of TCR beta was linked (in a later analysis) to a missense DCLRE1C variant.

Trimming stripped 1 base from V and 8 bases from J, with 14 bases between. CDR3 size: 15 residues. Germline assignment: CDR1 LGHNA and CDR2 YSLEER. With 60 Vbeta and 13 Jbeta primers, the PCR was carried out. The method was immunoSEQ multiplex PCR; TCRdb's version includes in-frame clones alone and lacks a portion of them. The top ten hold over 0.2% of the sample, which has more than 100,000 clones, around 80% seen once. At collection, donors were nominally healthy, but unrecorded immune exposures were probable. The source of this sequence is a man in his forties or fifties in good health and CMV-seronegative. The rearrangement uses TRBV4-3 and TRBJ1-4; a weak D match, TRBD1 (6 bases). What was sequenced was PBMCs. The CDR3 loop is CASSQVDRDTEKLFF. The CDR3 nucleotides are TGCGCCAGCAGCCAAGTCGATCGGGACACGGAAAAACTGTTTTTT.